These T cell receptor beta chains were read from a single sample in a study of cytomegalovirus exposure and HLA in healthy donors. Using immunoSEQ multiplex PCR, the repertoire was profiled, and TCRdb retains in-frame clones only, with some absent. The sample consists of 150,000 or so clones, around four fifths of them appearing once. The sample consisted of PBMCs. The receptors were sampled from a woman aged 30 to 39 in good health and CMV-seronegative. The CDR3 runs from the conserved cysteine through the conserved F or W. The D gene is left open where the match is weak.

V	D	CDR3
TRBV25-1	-	CASSRGIPTDTQYF
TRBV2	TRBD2	CASSEAGTSGQETQYF
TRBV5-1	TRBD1	CASSPGTGSEKLFF
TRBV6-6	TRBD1	CASSTGGLIMNTEAFF
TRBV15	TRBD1	CATSRGPGQHNEQFF
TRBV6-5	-	CASRQNSGANVLTF
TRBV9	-	CASSPGTGRQETQYF
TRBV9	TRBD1	CASSLWTGGHEKLFF
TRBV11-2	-	CASSLQLGRGQETQYF
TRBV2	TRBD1	CASRDRDSVYEQYF
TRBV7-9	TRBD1	CASSSRDSKESSPQHF
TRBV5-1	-	CASSLPLGGATGELFF
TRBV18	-	CASSPLGGTEAFF
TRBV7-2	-	CASSPDAGFAPETQYF
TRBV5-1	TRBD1	CASRRNGQVSFWETQYF
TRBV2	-	CATAGGSYNSPLHF
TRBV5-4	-	CASSLGGEQETQYF
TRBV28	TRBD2	CASSLPSGGNTGELFF
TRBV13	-	CASSLDIGGSNEQFF
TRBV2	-	CASSEIRDSTQYF
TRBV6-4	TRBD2	CASTGTTNTGELFF
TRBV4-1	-	CASSQPQGNQPQHF
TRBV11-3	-	CASSSRGAGADTQYF
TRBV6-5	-	CASSLAARWSQYF
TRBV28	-	CASSPPTTPKAFF
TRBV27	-	CASSSRGGAKVNTEAFF
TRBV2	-	CASSGGGKGRRGNQPQHF
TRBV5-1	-	CASSLVRSSTDTQYF
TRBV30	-	CAWSVIGELETQYF
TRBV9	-	CASSVGDQGSPLHF
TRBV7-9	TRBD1	CASSVGTPGTGGSGYTF
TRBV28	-	CASLEALFTGELFF
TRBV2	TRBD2	CASTGGMAYEQYF
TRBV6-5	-	CASKEQSDSPLHF
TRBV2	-	CASSEWENQGSTEAFF
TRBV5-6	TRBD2	CASSWSLAGPSYEQYF
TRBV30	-	CAWSRERGYTF